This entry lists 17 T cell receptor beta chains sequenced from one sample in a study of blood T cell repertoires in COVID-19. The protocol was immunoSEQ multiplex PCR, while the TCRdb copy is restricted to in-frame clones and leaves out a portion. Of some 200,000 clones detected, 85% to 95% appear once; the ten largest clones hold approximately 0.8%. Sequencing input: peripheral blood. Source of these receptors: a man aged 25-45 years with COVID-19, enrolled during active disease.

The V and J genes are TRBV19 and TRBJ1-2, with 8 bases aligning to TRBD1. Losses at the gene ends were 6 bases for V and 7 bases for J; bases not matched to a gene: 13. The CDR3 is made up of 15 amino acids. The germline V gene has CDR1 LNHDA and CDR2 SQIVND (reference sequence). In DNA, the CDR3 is TGTGCCAGTAGACCCCAGGGGGCGGACTTGGTTGGCTACACCTTC. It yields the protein CASRPQGADLVGYTF.

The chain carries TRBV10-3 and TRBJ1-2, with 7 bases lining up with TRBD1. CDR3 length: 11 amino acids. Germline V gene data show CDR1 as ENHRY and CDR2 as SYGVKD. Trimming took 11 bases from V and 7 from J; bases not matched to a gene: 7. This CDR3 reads CASATGLGYTF. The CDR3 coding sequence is TGTGCCTCAGCGACAGGGCTTGGCTACACCTTC.

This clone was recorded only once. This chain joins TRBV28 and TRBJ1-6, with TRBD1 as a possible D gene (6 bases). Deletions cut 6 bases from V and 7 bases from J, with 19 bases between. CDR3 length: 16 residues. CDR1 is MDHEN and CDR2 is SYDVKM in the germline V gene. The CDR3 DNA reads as TGTGCCAGCAGGACGGAGAAGGACAGTGCGAATTCACCCCTCCACTTT. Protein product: CASRTEKDSANSPLHF.

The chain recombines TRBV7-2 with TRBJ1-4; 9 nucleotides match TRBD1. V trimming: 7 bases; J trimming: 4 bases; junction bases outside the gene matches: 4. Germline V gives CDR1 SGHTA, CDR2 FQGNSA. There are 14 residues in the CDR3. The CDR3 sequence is CASKQGAVNEKLFF. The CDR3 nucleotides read TGTGCCAGCAAACAGGGGGCCGTTAATGAAAAACTGTTTTTT.

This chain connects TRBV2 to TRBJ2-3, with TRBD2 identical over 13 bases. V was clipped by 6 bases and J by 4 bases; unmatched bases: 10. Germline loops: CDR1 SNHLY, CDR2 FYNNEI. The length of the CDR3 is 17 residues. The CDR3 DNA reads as TGTGCCAGCAGCTACCCAACTAGCGGGGGGGCCCCAGATACGCAGTATTTT. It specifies CASSYPTSGGAPDTQYF.

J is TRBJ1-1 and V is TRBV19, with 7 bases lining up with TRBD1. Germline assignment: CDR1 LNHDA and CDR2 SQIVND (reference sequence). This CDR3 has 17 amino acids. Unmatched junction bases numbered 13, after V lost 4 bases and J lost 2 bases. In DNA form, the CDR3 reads TGTGCCAGTAGTACTCAACCGCCCGGGACAGCTAACACTGAAGCTTTCTTT. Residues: CASSTQPPGTANTEAFF.

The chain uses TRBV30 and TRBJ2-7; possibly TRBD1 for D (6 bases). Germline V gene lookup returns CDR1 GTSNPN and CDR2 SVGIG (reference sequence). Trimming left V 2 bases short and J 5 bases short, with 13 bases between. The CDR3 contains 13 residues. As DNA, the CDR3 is TGTGCCTGGAGTCGAACAGGGTTTGACGAGCAGTACTTC. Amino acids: CAWSRTGFDEQYF.

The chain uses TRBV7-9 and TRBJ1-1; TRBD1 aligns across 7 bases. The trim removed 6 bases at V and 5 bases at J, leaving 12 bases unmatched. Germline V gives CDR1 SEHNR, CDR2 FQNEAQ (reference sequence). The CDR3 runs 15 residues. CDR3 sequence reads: CASRNETGRFTEAFF. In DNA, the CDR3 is TGTGCCAGCAGGAATGAGACAGGGAGGTTTACTGAAGCTTTCTTT.

The CDR3 DNA is TGTGCCAGCAGCCAAGAAGGGGACACTGAAGCTTTCTTT. Translated, it gives CASSQEGDTEAFF. This rearrangement joins TRBV3-1 (or the pseudogene TRBV3-2) to TRBJ1-1; D possibly corresponds to TRBD1 (5 bases). V gave up 0 bases and J gave up 3 bases, with 5 bases separating them. The CDR3 covers 13 residues. Per germline, CDR1 LGHDT and CDR2 YNNKEL (reference sequence).

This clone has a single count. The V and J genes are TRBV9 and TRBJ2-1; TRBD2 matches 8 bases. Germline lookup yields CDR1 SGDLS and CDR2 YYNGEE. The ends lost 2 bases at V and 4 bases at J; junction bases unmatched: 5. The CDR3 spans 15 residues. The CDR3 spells CASSVSGVGYNEQFF. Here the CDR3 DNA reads TGTGCCAGCAGCGTTAGCGGGGTGGGTTACAATGAGCAGTTCTTC.

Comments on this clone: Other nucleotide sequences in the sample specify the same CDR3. The CDR3 sequence: CASSLQGYGYTF. In DNA form, the CDR3 reads TGTGCCAGCAGTTTACAGGGTTATGGCTACACCTTC. The rearrangement uses TRBV27 and TRBJ1-2, with a tentative D call TRBD1 (5 bases). Deletions cut 2 bases from V and 5 bases from J, with 6 bases between. The CDR3 is made up of 12 amino acids. CDR1 is MNHEY and CDR2 is SMNVEV in the germline V gene (reference sequence).

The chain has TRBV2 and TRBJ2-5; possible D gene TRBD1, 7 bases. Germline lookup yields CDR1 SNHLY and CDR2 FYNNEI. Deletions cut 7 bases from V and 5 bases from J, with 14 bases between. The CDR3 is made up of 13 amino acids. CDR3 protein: CASKEGAEETQYF. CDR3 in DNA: TGTGCCAGCAAGGAGGGGGCGGAGGAGACCCAGTACTTC.

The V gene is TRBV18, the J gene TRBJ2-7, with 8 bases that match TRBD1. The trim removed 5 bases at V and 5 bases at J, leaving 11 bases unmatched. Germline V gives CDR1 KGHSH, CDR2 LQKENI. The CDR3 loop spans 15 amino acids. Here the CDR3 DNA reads TGTGCCAGCTCATCCCGGACAGGGACCCCCCACGAGCAGTACTTC. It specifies CASSSRTGTPHEQYF.

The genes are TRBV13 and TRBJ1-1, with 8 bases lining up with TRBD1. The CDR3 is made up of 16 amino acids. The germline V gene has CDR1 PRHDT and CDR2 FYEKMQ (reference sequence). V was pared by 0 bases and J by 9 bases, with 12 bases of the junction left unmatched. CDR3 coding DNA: TGTGCCAGCAGCTTAGGCGGGTCGACAGGGACAGGAAAAGCTTTCTTT. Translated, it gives CASSLGGSTGTGKAFF.

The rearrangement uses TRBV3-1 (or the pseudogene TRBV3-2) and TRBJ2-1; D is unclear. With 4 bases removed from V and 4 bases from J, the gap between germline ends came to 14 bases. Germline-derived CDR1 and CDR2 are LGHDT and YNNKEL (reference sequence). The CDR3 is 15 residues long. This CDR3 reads CASSPAEGRYNEQFF. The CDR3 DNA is TGTGCCAGCAGCCCCGCGGAAGGAAGGTACAATGAGCAGTTCTTC.

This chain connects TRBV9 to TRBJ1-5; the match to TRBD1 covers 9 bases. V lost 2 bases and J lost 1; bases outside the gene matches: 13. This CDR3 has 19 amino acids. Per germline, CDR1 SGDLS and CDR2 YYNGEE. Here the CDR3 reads CASSVPLTGDRESNQPQHF. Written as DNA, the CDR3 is TGTGCCAGCAGCGTCCCTCTTACAGGGGACAGGGAGAGCAATCAGCCCCAGCATTTT. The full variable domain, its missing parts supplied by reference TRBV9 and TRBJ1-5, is DSGVTQTPKHLITATGQRVTLRCSPRSGDLSVYWYQQSLDQGLQFLIQYYNGEERAKGNILERFSAQQFPDLHSELNLSSLELGDSALYFCASSVPLTGDRESNQPQHFGDGTRLSIL.

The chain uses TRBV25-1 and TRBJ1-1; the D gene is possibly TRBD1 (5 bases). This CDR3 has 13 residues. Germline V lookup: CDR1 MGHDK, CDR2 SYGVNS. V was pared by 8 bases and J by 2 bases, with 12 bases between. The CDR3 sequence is CASGGAGNTEAFF. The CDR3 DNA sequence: TGTGCCAGCGGTGGGGCAGGAAACACTGAAGCTTTCTTT. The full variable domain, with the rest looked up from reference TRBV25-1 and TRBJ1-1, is EADIYQTPRYLVIGTGKKITLECSQTMGHDKMYWYQQDPGMELHLIHYSYGVNSTEKGDLSSESTVSRIRTEHFPLTLESARPSHTSQYLCASGGAGNTEAFFGQGTRLTVV.